The rows below give T cell receptor beta chains drawn from one sample of a study of T cell responses to AZD1222 COVID-19 vaccine. Only in-frame clones appear in the TCRdb table, and some are missing; sequencing was by immunoSEQ multiplex PCR. This table has 120,000 or so clones, about 90% appearing once. Material: peripheral blood, obtained on day 0 of AZD1222 vaccination. The receptors were sampled from an adult in good health. CDR3s leave out the opening cysteine and the closing phenylalanine or tryptophan. Each record gives: V gene, CDR3 protein.

TRBV5-4 | ASSLGTDLNEKLF
TRBV5-4 | ASSDQGATDTQY
TRBV7-9 | ASSYSIGGGGETQY
TRBV28 | ASSSGGGQNTIY
TRBV27 | ASSLRGPGNQPQH
TRBV18 | ASSPPRTYNSPLH
TRBV4-3 | ASSQGVGRFGANVLT
TRBV5-1 | ASSPDRAGLRAF
TRBV7-9 | ASSLMRGLHTEAF
TRBV5-1 | ASSPPGASEQY
TRBV18 | ASSPPGQGVFETQY
TRBV7-9 | ASSMGQLFNEKLF
TRBV27 | ASSATSGASYNEQF
TRBV3-1/TRBV3-2 | ASSQARRTYEQY
TRBV27 | ASRPSAGDLSYEQY
TRBV7-9 | ASSPSGTPNTEAF
TRBV5-1 | ASSRDHSPRDQPQH
TRBV29-1 | SVPRSSSYNEQF
TRBV4-3 | ASSQRENYGYT
TRBV29-1 | SIVAVGNTIY
TRBV2 | ASSGIGLAGSYNEQF
TRBV30 | AWSMGEGLSNQPQH
TRBV5-1 | ASSLDSGRYEQF
TRBV12-3/TRBV12-4 | ASNPTGGTEAF
TRBV30 | AWSVGSEQF
TRBV29-1 | SVGRPGQGDGYT
TRBV19 | ASGTGQHNSPLH
TRBV7-9 | ASRSDRANTGELF
TRBV5-4 | ASSSFGTDTQY
TRBV18 | ASSGQGGDQPQH
TRBV5-1 | ASSLTGGREKLF